The 30 T cell receptor beta chains below were found in one sample sequenced in a study of T cell responses to AZD1222 COVID-19 vaccine. Only in-frame clones appear in the TCRdb table, and some are missing; sequencing was by immunoSEQ multiplex PCR. The sample lists roughly 45,000 clones, around four fifths occurring once. The sequencing here drew on peripheral blood, taken 28 days after the second AZD1222 dose. These receptors were obtained from an adult who received the AZD1222 COVID-19 vaccine.

The chain couples TRBV7-2 to TRBJ1-2, with no clear D. The CDR3 totals 13 residues. V was pared by 1 base and J by 4 bases, with 7 bases between. CDR1 SGHTA and CDR2 FQGNSA come from the germline V gene. CDR3 sequence reads: CASSLDHLYGYTF. In DNA form, the CDR3 reads TGTGCCAGCAGCTTAGACCACCTCTATGGCTACACCTTC.

The genes are TRBV11-2 and TRBJ2-7; D unclear. The CDR3 consists of 12 residues. CDR1 SGHAT and CDR2 FQNNGV come from the germline V gene. Trimming removed 6 bases from V and 2 bases from J, with 8 bases in between. The CDR3, as DNA: TGTGCCAGCAGTTCATCCCCCTACGAGCAGTACTTC. Translating gives CASSSSPYEQYF.

This chain joins TRBV30 and TRBJ1-6; D is perhaps TRBD1 (6 bases). The V end lost 5 bases, the J end lost 5 bases, and 7 bases lay between the germline ends. From germline, CDR1 is GTSNPN and CDR2 SVGIG (reference sequence). This CDR3 has 12 amino acids. The DNA of the CDR3 is TGTGCCTGGCACAGGGATAATTCACCCCTCCACTTT. It yields the protein CAWHRDNSPLHF.

The chain is built from TRBV5-1 and TRBJ1-3; 11 bases map to TRBD1. The CDR3 runs 15 residues. V shed 0 bases, J shed 7 bases, and the junction held 3 bases outside the gene matches. Germline CDR1 is SGHRS and CDR2 is YFSETQ. The CDR3 reads CASSLAGQGANTIYF. CDR3 DNA sequence: TGCGCCAGCAGCTTGGCCGGACAGGGGGCGAACACCATATATTTT.

V usage is TRBV16 and J usage is TRBJ1-1; TRBD1 is a possible D gene (5 bases). Trimming removed 4 bases at V and 3 bases at J, with 18 bases between. This CDR3 is built from 16 residues. Germline V CDR1 and CDR2: KGHSY, FQNENV. The CDR3 nucleotides read TGTGCCAGCAGCCCAAACCTCAGGGTCGTTTACACTGAAGCTTTCTTT. Protein: CASSPNLRVVYTEAFF.

The J gene is TRBJ2-7, the V gene TRBV27; 9 bases fit TRBD1. Unmatched junction bases numbered 17, after V lost 7 bases and J lost 4 bases. Germline CDR1 is MNHEY and CDR2 is SMNVEV (reference sequence). The CDR3 is made up of 17 amino acids. This chain's CDR3 is CASTSLGGTGLSYEQYF. The CDR3 DNA reads as TGTGCCAGCACCTCCTTGGGAGGGACAGGGTTGAGTTACGAGCAGTACTTC.

V and J are TRBV3-1 (or the pseudogene TRBV3-2) and TRBJ1-2; 9 nucleotides align to TRBD1. Trimming took 2 bases from V and 7 from J; bases not matched to a gene: 8. Germline CDR1 is LGHDT and CDR2 is YNNKEL (reference sequence). There are 15 residues in the CDR3. The CDR3 DNA is TGTGCCAGCAGCCAAATGGGACAGGGAGGGTTTGGCTACACCTTC. This codes for CASSQMGQGGFGYTF.

This chain uses TRBV14 with TRBJ2-2; D might be TRBD2 (5 bases). The CDR3 is 15 residues long. Germline values: CDR1 SGHDN, CDR2 FVKESK. V gave up 4 bases and J gave up 4 bases, with 13 bases separating them. The CDR3 DNA reads TGTGCCAGCAGCCCAAACAGCGGAACCACCGGGGAGCTGTTTTTT. It specifies CASSPNSGTTGELFF.

The chain has TRBV14 and TRBJ2-5, with 9 nucleotides matching TRBD2. Germline trimming cut 1 base from V and 4 bases from J; bases unmatched to any gene: 10. The CDR3 runs to 17 residues. Germline values: CDR1 SGHDN, CDR2 FVKESK. The CDR3 nucleotides read TGTGCCAGCAGCCAAGGATTGCGGGGGGGCCGGGGAGAGACCCAGTACTTC. As protein: CASSQGLRGGRGETQYF.

V is TRBV6-5 and J is TRBJ1-5; 7 bases fit TRBD1. The ends lost 5 bases at V and 7 bases at J; junction bases unmatched: 11. The CDR3 length is 15 residues. Germline V gene lookup returns CDR1 MNHEY and CDR2 SVGAGI. CDR3 bases: TGTGCCAGCAGTCCCCGACAGGGACAAGGACAGCCCCAGCATTTT. Translated: CASSPRQGQGQPQHF.

The chain is built from TRBV6-5 and TRBJ2-3, with TRBD1 matching over 9 bases. In germline, CDR1 is MNHEY, CDR2 SVGAGI. V shed 6 bases and J 3 bases; nucleotides not matched to a gene: 7. The CDR3 covers 15 residues. The CDR3 protein is CASSERTGETDTQYF. In nucleotides, the CDR3 is TGTGCCAGCAGCGAGAGGACAGGGGAGACAGATACGCAGTATTTT.

The DNA of the CDR3 is TGTGCCAGCAGCTCCAAGGTTGGGGGCGGCCAGCCCCAGCATTTT. Encoded protein: CASSSKVGGGQPQHF. The rearrangement joins TRBV7-6 to TRBJ1-5, with a possible D match to TRBD1 (6 bases). V shed 4 bases and J shed 7 bases, with 17 bases lying between them. Per the germline V gene, CDR1 is SGHVS and CDR2 is FNYEAQ. This CDR3 contains 15 residues.

The chain is built from TRBV5-1 and TRBJ1-5; D is unresolved. The germline V gene encodes CDR1 SGHRS and CDR2 YFSETQ. Trimming cost V 1 base and J 5 bases, with 7 bases left between them. The CDR3 sequence is 13 residues long. The chain's CDR3 is CASSLSEDQPQHF. The CDR3 DNA reads as TGCGCCAGCAGCTTGTCGGAGGATCAGCCCCAGCATTTT.

This chain connects TRBV28 to TRBJ2-1; 7 bases fit TRBD1. The CDR3 covers 17 residues. The germline V gene encodes CDR1 MDHEN and CDR2 SYDVKM. V was pared by 3 bases and J by 6 bases, with 14 bases of the junction left unmatched. The CDR3 here is CASSFGSDRDPRNEQFF. CDR3 nucleotide sequence: TGTGCCAGCAGTTTCGGCAGCGACAGGGATCCGCGCAATGAGCAGTTCTTC.

The chain carries TRBV5-1 and TRBJ1-4; no firm D call. This CDR3 region has 14 residues. Between the trimmed V and J ends, which lost 2 bases and 4 bases, there was a span of 9 bases. Per germline, CDR1 SGHRS and CDR2 YFSETQ. The DNA of the CDR3 is TGCGCCAGCAGCTTCAGAGACTTTAATGAAAAACTGTTTTTT. Amino acid sequence: CASSFRDFNEKLFF.

This clone was observed a handful of times. The chain couples TRBV19 to TRBJ1-2, with a weak D call TRBD1 (6 bases). This CDR3 spans 15 amino acids. Germline V CDR1 and CDR2: LNHDA, SQIVND (reference sequence). V was pared by 8 bases and J by 5 bases, with 21 bases between. CDR3 nucleotides: TGTGCCAGTCTCCACATGTCCGGGACACGATATGGCTACACCTTC. It encodes CASLHMSGTRYGYTF.

The gene calls are TRBV5-1 and TRBJ1-6; a possible D gene is TRBD1 (6 bases). With 4 bases removed from V and 9 bases from J, the gap between germline ends came to 20 bases. The CDR3 totals 16 residues. CDR1 and CDR2 from the germline V gene are SGHRS and YFSETQ. In DNA form, the CDR3 reads TGCGCCAGCAGCCTGGAAGGGGGAGGGGGTCGTTCACCCCTCCACTTT. Amino acids: CASSLEGGGGRSPLHF.

The chain is built from TRBV5-1 and TRBJ1-1; D not certain. Germline CDR1 and CDR2: SGHRS and YFSETQ. Trimming removed 0 bases from V and 1 base from J, with 4 bases in between. The CDR3 is made up of 13 amino acids. The CDR3 loop reads CASSLGENTEAFF. The CDR3 DNA reads TGCGCCAGCAGCTTGGGGGAGAACACTGAAGCTTTCTTT. Full variable domain (remainder filled in from reference TRBV5-1 and TRBJ1-1): KAGVTQTPRYLIKTRGQQVTLSCSPISGHRSVSWYQQTPGQGLQFLFEYFSETQRNKGNFPGRFSGRQFSNSRSEMNVSTLELGDSALYLCASSLGENTEAFFGQGTRLTVV.

The chain uses TRBV9 and TRBJ2-2; no clear D. The germline CDR1 and CDR2 sequences are SGDLS and YYNGEE. V dropped 0 bases and J dropped 6 bases, with 6 bases sitting between them. The CDR3 sequence is 13 residues long. CDR3 protein: CASSVGVPGELFF. In DNA, the CDR3 is TGTGCCAGCAGCGTAGGGGTACCCGGGGAGCTGTTTTTT.

This chain joins TRBV27 and TRBJ2-5; D not certain. CDR1 and CDR2 from the germline V gene are MNHEY and SMNVEV (reference sequence). V was clipped by 3 bases and J by 1 base, with 12 bases between them. The CDR3 is 15 residues long. CDR3 loop: CASSFTGRSQETQYF. In DNA form, the CDR3 reads TGTGCCAGCAGTTTTACCGGACGGAGCCAAGAGACCCAGTACTTC.

The rearrangement uses TRBV10-3 and TRBJ2-2, with D unresolved. Germline V gene lookup returns CDR1 ENHRY and CDR2 SYGVKD. There are 13 residues in the CDR3. Trimming pared 7 bases from V and 4 bases from J, leaving 10 bases between. The chain's CDR3 is CAITTDGTGELFF. CDR3 nucleotides: TGTGCCATCACCACTGACGGCACCGGGGAGCTGTTTTTT.

The chain couples TRBV7-8 to TRBJ1-3; tentatively, D is TRBD1 (5 bases). CDR3 size: 15 residues. Germline V gene sequence: CDR1 SGHVS, CDR2 FQNEAQ. With 3 bases removed from V and 0 bases from J, the gap between germline ends came to 9 bases. CDR3 DNA sequence: TGTGCCAGCAGCTTCTCGGACAACTCTGGAAACACCATATATTTT. Amino acid sequence: CASSFSDNSGNTIYF.

The chain employs TRBV24-1 and TRBJ2-1; a weak D match, TRBD2 (5 bases). In germline, CDR1 is KGHDR, CDR2 SFDVKD. The V and J ends lost 6 bases and 0 bases respectively, with 17 bases between them. This CDR3 is 17 amino acids long. The CDR3 DNA reads as TGTGCCACCAGTAATGGTCGCGCGGCGGGCTCCTACAATGAGCAGTTCTTC. It yields the protein CATSNGRAAGSYNEQFF.

This clone was seen only a few times. The chain uses TRBV6-5 and TRBJ2-7; D is perhaps TRBD1 (6 bases). Germline CDR1 is MNHEY and CDR2 is SVGAGI. Trimming removed 7 bases from V and 1 base from J, with 11 bases in between. The length of the CDR3 is 13 residues. The CDR3 bases are TGTGCCAGCATCTCAGGGGTTTCCTACGAGCAGTACTTC. Protein product: CASISGVSYEQYF.

The rearrangement uses TRBV27 and TRBJ1-5; D is undetermined. V was clipped by 8 bases and J by 0 bases, with 11 bases between them. There are 14 residues in the CDR3. Germline CDR1 is MNHEY and CDR2 is SMNVEV (reference sequence). The CDR3, as DNA: TGTGCCAGCGCTTACAGAGGTAGCAATCAGCCCCAGCATTTT. This codes for CASAYRGSNQPQHF.

The gene calls are TRBV9 and TRBJ2-5; TRBD2 aligns across 10 bases. Trimming at V came to 0 bases and at J to 5 bases, leaving 13 bases not matched to a gene. Germline V CDR1 and CDR2: SGDLS, YYNGEE. This CDR3 comprises 18 residues. CDR3 bases: TGTGCCAGCAGCGTAGTTGGCGGGATAGCGGGGGGAGGGGAGACCCAGTACTTC. Translated: CASSVVGGIAGGGETQYF.

This sequence joins TRBV27 and TRBJ1-5, with D possibly TRBD1 on 5 matching bases. Trimming stripped 4 bases from V and 2 bases from J, with 12 bases between. The CDR3 is made up of 15 amino acids. Germline CDR1 MNHEY, CDR2 SMNVEV (reference sequence). The CDR3 coding sequence is TGTGCCAGCAGTTCGAGGGGAATGGGCAATCAGCCCCAGCATTTT. Its translation is CASSSRGMGNQPQHF.

This clone has just one count. The CDR3 loop reads CASQRLNTEAFF. The CDR3 DNA is TGTGCCAGCCAAAGGTTGAACACTGAAGCTTTCTTT. V and J are TRBV25-1 and TRBJ1-1, with unresolved D. The CDR3 runs 12 residues. Germline CDR1 and CDR2: MGHDK and SYGVNS. Between the trimmed V and J ends, which lost 8 bases and 0 bases, there was a span of 7 bases.

CDR3 sequence (DNA): TGTGCCAGCAGCAAATGGGGAGATGAGGAGACCCAGTACTTC. Translation gives CASSKWGDEETQYF. The J gene is TRBJ2-5, the V gene TRBV7-8, with D possibly TRBD2 on 5 matching bases. With 5 bases removed from V and 5 bases from J, the gap between germline ends came to 15 bases. Germline values: CDR1 SGHVS, CDR2 FQNEAQ. The CDR3 extends over 14 amino acids.

The rearrangement links TRBV2 to TRBJ2-7; D is unclear. V lost 0 bases and J lost 3, with 9 bases in between. Germline assignment: CDR1 SNHLY and CDR2 FYNNEI. This CDR3 spans 14 amino acids. The CDR3 reads CASSEAWQVYEQYF. In DNA form, the CDR3 reads TGTGCCAGCAGTGAAGCGTGGCAGGTCTACGAGCAGTACTTC.